Presented here are 2 T cell receptor beta chains from one specimen sequenced in a study of radiotherapy plus CTLA-4 blockade in lung cancer. Repertoires were generated with immunoSEQ multiplex PCR, while TCRdb's copy carries only in-frame clones and drops some. The repertoire holds 80,000 or so clones, with about 80% as singletons. The material was peripheral blood, obtained from a patient treated with radiotherapy plus ipilimumab. Receptors originate from a human donor with non-small cell lung cancer who had stable disease on radiotherapy plus ipilimumab.

This clone was seen only a few times. CDR3 protein: CASSQEAGAHSPLHF. CDR3 DNA sequence: TGTGCCAGCAGCCAAGAAGCGGGGGCCCATTCACCCCTCCACTTT. The chain links TRBV14 to TRBJ1-6; possible D gene TRBD1, 6 bases. V was trimmed by 0 bases and J by 8 bases, leaving 11 bases between them. The CDR3 is 15 amino acids. Germline loops: CDR1 SGHDN, CDR2 FVKESK.

The chain couples TRBV9 to TRBJ2-1; D is uncertain. CDR3 length equals 15 residues. Germline lookup yields CDR1 SGDLS and CDR2 YYNGEE. Trimming pared 4 bases from V and 2 bases from J, leaving 13 bases between. For the CDR3, the DNA is TGTGCCAGCAGCTTTCAGGACCTTACCTACAATGAGCAGTTCTTC. As protein: CASSFQDLTYNEQFF.